The T cell receptor beta chain under discussion was sequenced for a study of T-cell memory formation after mild COVID-19. V lost 4 bases, J lost 4 bases, and 13 bases lay in between. The germline V gene encodes CDR1 SQVTM and CDR2 ANQGSEA. This CDR3 spans 13 amino acids. TCRdb called the 5' RACE reads again in MiXCR, with one record for every CDR3 protein. The data show 100,000 to 130,000 distinct CDR3 sequences, approximately 14% seen once. Source material: PBMCs or a T cell subset sorted from them (not recorded which). The sequence was obtained from a man between 18 and 29 years old who had mild COVID-19 (a few samples of this study predate the infection). Cell type and time point are not known. J is TRBJ1-2 and V is TRBV29-1, with unresolved D. The CDR3 loop is CSVAEAALYGYTF. CDR3 DNA: TGCAGCGTTGCGGAGGCGGCACTCTATGGCTACACCTTC.